The rows below give T cell receptor beta chains drawn from one sample of a study of blood T cell repertoires in COVID-19. Generated by immunoSEQ multiplex PCR, the TCRdb table keeps only in-frame clones and is missing some. In the table there are about 140,000 clones, 65% to 80% of which are singletons. Sequenced: peripheral blood. These receptors were taken from a man at least 80 years old with acute or convalescent COVID-19. The CDR3 runs from the conserved cysteine through the conserved F or W. A D gene is named only where the DNA matches it firmly. Clone size is stated in some rows and not others, as once, few, many or a class when expanded.

clone_size	d_call	v_call	j_call	cdr3_aa	cdr3_nt
.	.	TRBV10-2	TRBJ1-1	CASSGYGGDTEAFF	TGCGCCAGCAGTGGTTACGGAGGGGACACTGAAGCTTTCTTT
.	TRBD1	TRBV28	TRBJ2-4	CASSKGGGTGENIQYF	TGTGCCAGCAGTAAAGGTGGCGGGACAGGGGAAAACATTCAGTACTTC
once	TRBD1	TRBV27	TRBJ1-1	CASSRQGMNTEAFF	TGTGCCAGCAGTCGACAGGGAATGAACACTGAAGCTTTCTTT
few	TRBD1	TRBV4-3	TRBJ2-5	CASSQGTGKFETQYF	TGCGCCAGCAGCCAAGGGACAGGGAAATTCGAGACCCAGTACTTC
.	TRBD1	TRBV2	TRBJ2-2	CAINPGQGYTGELFF	TGTGCCATTAATCCGGGACAGGGGTACACCGGGGAGCTGTTTTTT
.	.	TRBV4-3	TRBJ1-6	CASSQESRADYNSPLHF	TGCGCCAGCAGCCAAGAAAGCAGGGCAGACTATAATTCACCCCTCCACTTT
.	.	TRBV29-1	TRBJ2-2	CSVPGGPMSGELFF	TGCAGCGTTCCGGGGGGCCCCATGTCCGGGGAGCTGTTTTTT
.	.	TRBV10-1	TRBJ1-2	CASSEHLRRNPAGYGYTF	TGCGCCAGCAGTGAGCATTTAAGGCGGAACCCGGCGGGCTATGGCTACACCTTC
few	.	TRBV28	TRBJ2-5	CASSSFQETQYF	TGTGCCAGCAGTTCTTTCCAAGAGACCCAGTACTTC
.	.	TRBV4-3	TRBJ2-4	CASSQAIAKNIQYF	TGCGCCAGCAGCCAGGCAATAGCCAAAAACATTCAGTACTTC
.	.	TRBV7-2	TRBJ1-6	CASSLGRAHNSPLHF	TGTGCCAGCAGCTTAGGCAGGGCTCATAATTCACCCCTCCACTTT
.	TRBD1	TRBV18	TRBJ2-6	CASRGQGASGANVLTF	TGTGCCAGCCGGGGACAGGGGGCCTCTGGGGCCAACGTCCTGACTTTC
.	.	TRBV25-1	TRBJ2-2	CASEGALPNTGELFF	TGTGCCAGCGAAGGGGCCCTCCCGAACACCGGGGAGCTGTTTTTT
.	.	TRBV7-2	TRBJ2-5	CASSFNYGARQETQYF	TGTGCCAGCAGCTTTAACTACGGAGCACGCCAAGAGACCCAGTACTTC
.	TRBD1	TRBV25-1	TRBJ2-1	CATRQGAYNEQFF	TGTGCCACCAGACAGGGAGCCTACAATGAGCAGTTCTTC
.	TRBD1	TRBV6-6	TRBJ2-1	CASSPTGVEQFF	TGTGCCAGCAGTCCGACAGGGGTGGAGCAGTTCTTC
.	.	TRBV6-2/TRBV6-3	TRBJ2-7	CASSYVRSYEQYF	TGTGCCAGCAGTTACGTCCGGTCCTACGAGCAGTACTTC
.	.	TRBV19	TRBJ2-5	CASSMSWQAKETQYF	TGTGCCAGTAGTATGTCTTGGCAGGCAAAAGAGACCCAGTACTTC
.	.	TRBV7-2	TRBJ1-2	CASSLRSRQFYGYTF	TGTGCCAGCAGCCTCCGTTCTAGGCAATTCTATGGCTACACCTTC
.	TRBD1	TRBV5-4	TRBJ1-6	CASSHVTGDNSPLHF	TGTGCCAGCAGCCACGTGACAGGGGATAATTCACCCCTCCACTTT
.	.	TRBV15	TRBJ2-7	CATSRDRSGTYEQYF	TGTGCCACCAGCAGAGATCGCTCCGGGACCTACGAGCAGTACTTC
.	.	TRBV3-1/TRBV3-2	TRBJ1-1	CASSLQGTEAFF	TGTGCCAGCAGCCTCCAGGGGACTGAAGCTTTCTTT
.	.	TRBV9	TRBJ2-7	CASPRQGRDEQYF	TGTGCCAGCCCTAGGCAGGGGCGAGACGAGCAGTACTTC
.	.	TRBV7-9	TRBJ1-1	CASSPRGGGNTEAFF	TGTGCCAGCAGCCCCCGGGGAGGGGGGAACACTGAAGCTTTCTTT
.	TRBD1	TRBV5-1	TRBJ1-1	CASARTGGNTEAFF	TGCGCCAGCGCGAGAACAGGGGGCAACACTGAAGCTTTCTTT
once	.	TRBV6-5	TRBJ1-2	CASSYRGSANYGYTF	TGTGCCAGCAGTTATCGAGGGAGCGCTAACTATGGCTACACCTTC
few	TRBD1	TRBV10-3	TRBJ1-2	CAIGDRASNYGYTF	TGTGCCATCGGCGACAGGGCATCCAACTATGGCTACACCTTC
.	TRBD1	TRBV7-3	TRBJ2-5	CASSLRTGGRETQYF	TGTGCCAGCAGCCTTAGGACAGGGGGGAGAGAGACCCAGTACTTC
.	.	TRBV6-5	TRBJ2-5	CASSHRASQETQYF	TGTGCCAGCAGTCACAGGGCTAGTCAAGAGACCCAGTACTTC